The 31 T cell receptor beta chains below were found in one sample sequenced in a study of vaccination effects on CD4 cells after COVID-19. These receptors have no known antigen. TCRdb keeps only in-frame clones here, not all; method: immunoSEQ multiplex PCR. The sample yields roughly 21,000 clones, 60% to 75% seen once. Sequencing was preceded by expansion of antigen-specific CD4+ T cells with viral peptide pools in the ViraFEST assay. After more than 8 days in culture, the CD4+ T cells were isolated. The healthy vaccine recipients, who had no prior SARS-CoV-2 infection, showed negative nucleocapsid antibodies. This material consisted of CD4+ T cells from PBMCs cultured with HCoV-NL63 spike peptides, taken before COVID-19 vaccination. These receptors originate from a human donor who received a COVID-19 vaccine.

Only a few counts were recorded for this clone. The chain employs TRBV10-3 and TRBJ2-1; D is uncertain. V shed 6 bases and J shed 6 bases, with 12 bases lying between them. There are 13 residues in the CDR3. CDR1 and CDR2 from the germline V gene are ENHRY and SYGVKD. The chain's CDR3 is CAISQVAPNEQFF. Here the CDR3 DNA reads TGTGCCATCAGCCAGGTAGCCCCCAATGAGCAGTTCTTC.

CDR3 loop: CASSGNTDTQYF. CDR3 in DNA: TGTGCCAGTAGTGGGAATACAGATACGCAGTATTTT. This sequence joins TRBV19 and TRBJ2-3; the D is unclear. Germline-derived CDR1 and CDR2 are LNHDA and SQIVND (reference sequence). This CDR3 has 12 amino acids. The V and J ends lost 5 bases and 3 bases respectively, with 6 bases between them.

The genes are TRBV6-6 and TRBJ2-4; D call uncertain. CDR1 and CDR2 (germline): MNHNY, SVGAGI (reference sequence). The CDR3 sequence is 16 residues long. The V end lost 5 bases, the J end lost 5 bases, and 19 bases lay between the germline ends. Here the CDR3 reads CASSPPRAGRQNIQYF. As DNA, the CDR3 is TGTGCCAGCAGTCCACCCCGGGCAGGCCGTCAAAACATTCAGTACTTC.

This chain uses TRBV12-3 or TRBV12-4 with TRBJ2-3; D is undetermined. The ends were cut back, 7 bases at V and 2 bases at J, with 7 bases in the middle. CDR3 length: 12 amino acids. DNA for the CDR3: TGTGCCAGCACCTCCAACACAGATACGCAGTATTTT. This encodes CASTSNTDTQYF.

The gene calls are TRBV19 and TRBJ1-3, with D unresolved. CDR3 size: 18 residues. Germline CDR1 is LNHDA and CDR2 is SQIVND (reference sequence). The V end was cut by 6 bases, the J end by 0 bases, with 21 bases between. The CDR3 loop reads CASSRSHTVGPSGNTIYF. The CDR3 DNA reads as TGTGCCAGTAGCCGCTCTCACACGGTGGGTCCCTCTGGAAACACCATATATTTT.

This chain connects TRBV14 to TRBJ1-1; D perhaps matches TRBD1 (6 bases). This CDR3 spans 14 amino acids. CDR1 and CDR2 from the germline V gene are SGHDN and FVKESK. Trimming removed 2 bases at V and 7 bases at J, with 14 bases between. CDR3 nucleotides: TGTGCCAGCAGCCAAAGCGGGGTAGGGGGTGAAGCTTTCTTT. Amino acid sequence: CASSQSGVGGEAFF.

The CDR3 sequence: CASSVQGAFGYTF. CDR3 sequence (DNA): TGTGCCAGTAGTGTTCAGGGGGCGTTTGGCTACACCTTC. This chain connects TRBV19 to TRBJ1-2, with 8 bases aligning to TRBD1. The CDR3 contains 13 residues. The junction had 6 bases not matched to a gene; V was cut back by 5 bases and J by 7 bases. Per the germline V gene, CDR1 is LNHDA and CDR2 is SQIVND (reference sequence).

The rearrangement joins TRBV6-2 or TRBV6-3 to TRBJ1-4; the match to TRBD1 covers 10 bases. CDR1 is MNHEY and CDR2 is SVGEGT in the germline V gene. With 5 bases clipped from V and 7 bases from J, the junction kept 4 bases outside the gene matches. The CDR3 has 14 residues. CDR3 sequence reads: CASSPGQGIEKLFF. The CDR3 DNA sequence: TGTGCCAGCAGTCCGGGACAGGGGATTGAAAAACTGTTTTTT.

Here the CDR3 DNA reads TGTGCCTCGGACAGGGATGAAAAACTGTTTTTT. Protein product: CASDRDEKLFF. The gene calls are TRBV30 and TRBJ1-4; TRBD1 matches at 8 bases. Trimming removed 7 bases from V and 6 bases from J; junction bases left unmatched: 1. The CDR3 has 11 amino acids. Germline V gene sequence: CDR1 GTSNPN, CDR2 SVGIG (reference sequence).

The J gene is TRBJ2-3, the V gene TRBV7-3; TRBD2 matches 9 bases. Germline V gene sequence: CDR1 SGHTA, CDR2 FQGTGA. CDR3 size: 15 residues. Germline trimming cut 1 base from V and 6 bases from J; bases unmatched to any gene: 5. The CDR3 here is CASSLSGGAGDTQYF. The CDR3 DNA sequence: TGTGCCAGCAGCTTAAGCGGGGGGGCCGGGGATACGCAGTATTTT.

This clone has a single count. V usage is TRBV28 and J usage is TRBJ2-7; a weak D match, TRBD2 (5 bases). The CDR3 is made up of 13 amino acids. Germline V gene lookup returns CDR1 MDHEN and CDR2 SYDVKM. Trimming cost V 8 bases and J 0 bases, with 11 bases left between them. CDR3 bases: TGTGCCAGCGCGAGGGCAGGCTCCTACGAGCAGTACTTC. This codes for CASARAGSYEQYF.

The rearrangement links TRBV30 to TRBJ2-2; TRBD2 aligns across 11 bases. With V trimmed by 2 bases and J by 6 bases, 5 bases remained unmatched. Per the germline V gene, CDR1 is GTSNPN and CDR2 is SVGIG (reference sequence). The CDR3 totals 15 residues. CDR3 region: CAWSFSGRASGELFF. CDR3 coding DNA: TGTGCCTGGAGTTTTAGCGGGAGGGCTTCCGGGGAGCTGTTTTTT.

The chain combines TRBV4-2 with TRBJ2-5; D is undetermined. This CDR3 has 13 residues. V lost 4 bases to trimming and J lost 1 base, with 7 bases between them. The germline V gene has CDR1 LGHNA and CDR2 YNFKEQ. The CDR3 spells CASSRQLQETQYF. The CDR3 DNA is TGTGCCAGCAGCCGCCAGCTCCAAGAGACCCAGTACTTC.

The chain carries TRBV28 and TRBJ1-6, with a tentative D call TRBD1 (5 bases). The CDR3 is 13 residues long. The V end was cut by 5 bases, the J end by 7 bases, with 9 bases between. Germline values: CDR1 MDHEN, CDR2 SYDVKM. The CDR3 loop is CASSPGGNSPLHF. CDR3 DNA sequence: TGTGCCAGCAGTCCCGGGGGAAATTCACCCCTCCACTTT.

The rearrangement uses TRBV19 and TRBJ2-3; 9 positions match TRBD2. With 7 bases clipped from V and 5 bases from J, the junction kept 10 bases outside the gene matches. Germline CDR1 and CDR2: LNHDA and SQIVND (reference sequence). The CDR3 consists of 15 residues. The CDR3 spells CASKASGISGDTQYF. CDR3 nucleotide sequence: TGTGCCAGTAAAGCTAGCGGGATAAGTGGAGATACGCAGTATTTT.

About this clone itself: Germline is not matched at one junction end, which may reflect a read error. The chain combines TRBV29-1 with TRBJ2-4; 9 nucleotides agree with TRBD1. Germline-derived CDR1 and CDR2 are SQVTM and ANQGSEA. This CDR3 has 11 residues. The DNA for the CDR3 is TGCAGCGTCGTAGACGGGACAGGGCATGACTTC. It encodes CSVVDGTGHDF.

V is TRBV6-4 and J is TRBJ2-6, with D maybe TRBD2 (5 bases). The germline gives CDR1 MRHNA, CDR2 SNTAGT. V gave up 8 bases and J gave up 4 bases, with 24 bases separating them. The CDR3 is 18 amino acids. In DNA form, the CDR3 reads TGTGCCAGCCCTGAGCGGAGAGGAAATCTGTTAGGGGCCAACGTCCTGACTTTC. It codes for CASPERRGNLLGANVLTF.

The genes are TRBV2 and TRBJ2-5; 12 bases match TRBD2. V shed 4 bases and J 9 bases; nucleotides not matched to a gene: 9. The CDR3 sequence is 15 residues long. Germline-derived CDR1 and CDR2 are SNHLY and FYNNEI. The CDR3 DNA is TGTGCCAGCAGTGGGGGACTAGCGGGTGCAGTGGCCCAGTACTTC. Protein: CASSGGLAGAVAQYF. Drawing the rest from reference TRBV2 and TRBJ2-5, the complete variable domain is EPEVTQTPSHQVTQMGQEVILRCVPISNHLYFYWYRQILGQKVEFLVSFYNNEISEKSEIFDDQFSVERPDGSNFTLKIRSTKLEDSAMYFCASSGGLAGAVAQYFGPGTRLLVL.

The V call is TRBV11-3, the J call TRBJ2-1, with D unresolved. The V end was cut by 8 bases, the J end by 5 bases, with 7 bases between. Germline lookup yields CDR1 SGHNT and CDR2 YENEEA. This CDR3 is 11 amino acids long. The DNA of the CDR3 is TGTGCCAGCGGCAATAACAATGAGCAGTTCTTC. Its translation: CASGNNNEQFF. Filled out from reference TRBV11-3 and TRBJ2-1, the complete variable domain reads EAGVVQSPRYKIIEKKQPVAFWCNPISGHNTLYWYLQNLGQGPELLIRYENEEAVDDSQLPKDRFSAERLKGVDSTLKIQPAELGDSAVYLCASGNNNEQFFGPGTRLTVL.

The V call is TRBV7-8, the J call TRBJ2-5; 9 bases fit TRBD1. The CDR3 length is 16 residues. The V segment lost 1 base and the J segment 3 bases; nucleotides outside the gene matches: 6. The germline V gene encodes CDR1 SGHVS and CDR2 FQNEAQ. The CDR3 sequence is CASSLGAGTGKETQYF. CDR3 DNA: TGTGCCAGCAGCTTAGGGGCAGGGACAGGGAAAGAGACCCAGTACTTC.

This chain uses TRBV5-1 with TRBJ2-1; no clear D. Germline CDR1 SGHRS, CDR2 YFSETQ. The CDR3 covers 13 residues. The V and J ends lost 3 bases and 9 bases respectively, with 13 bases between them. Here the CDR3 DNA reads TGCGCCAGCAGCTCTCGACCAGACGGTGAGCAGTTCTTC. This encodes CASSSRPDGEQFF.

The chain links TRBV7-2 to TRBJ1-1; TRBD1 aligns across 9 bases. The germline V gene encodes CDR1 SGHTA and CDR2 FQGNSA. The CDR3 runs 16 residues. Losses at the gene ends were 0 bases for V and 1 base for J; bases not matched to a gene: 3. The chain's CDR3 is CASSLAGQGTNTEAFF. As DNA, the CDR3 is TGTGCCAGCAGCTTAGCAGGACAGGGGACGAACACTGAAGCTTTCTTT.

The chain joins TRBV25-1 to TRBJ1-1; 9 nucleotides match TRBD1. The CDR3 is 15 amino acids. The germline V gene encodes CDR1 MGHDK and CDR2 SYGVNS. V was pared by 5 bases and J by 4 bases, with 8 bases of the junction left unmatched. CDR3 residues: CASSKRTGAGTEAFF. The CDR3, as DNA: TGTGCCAGCAGTAAACGGACAGGGGCGGGCACTGAAGCTTTCTTT.

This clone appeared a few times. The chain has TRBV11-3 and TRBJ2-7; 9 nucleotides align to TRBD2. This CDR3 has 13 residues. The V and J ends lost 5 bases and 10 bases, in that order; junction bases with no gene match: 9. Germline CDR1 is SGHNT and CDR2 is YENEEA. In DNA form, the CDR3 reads TGTGCCAGCAGCACCTATAGCGGGAGCGCACAGTACTTC. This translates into CASSTYSGSAQYF.

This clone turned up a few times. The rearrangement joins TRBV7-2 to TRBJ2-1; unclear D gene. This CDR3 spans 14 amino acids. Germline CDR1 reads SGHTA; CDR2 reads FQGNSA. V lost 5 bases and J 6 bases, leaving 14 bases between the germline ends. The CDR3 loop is CASSLMVAANEQFF. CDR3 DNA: TGTGCCAGCAGCCTCATGGTAGCTGCCAATGAGCAGTTCTTC. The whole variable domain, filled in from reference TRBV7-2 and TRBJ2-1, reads GAGVSQSPSNKVTEKGKDVELRCDPISGHTALYWYRQSLGQGLEFLIYFQGNSAPDKSGLPSDRFSAERTGGSVSTLTIQRTQQEDSAVYLCASSLMVAANEQFFGPGTRLTVL.

In DNA form, the CDR3 reads TGTGCCAGCAGTTTGCAGGGGAGAGAGACCCAGTACTTC. This translates into CASSLQGRETQYF. The chain is built from TRBV2 and TRBJ2-5; D is possibly TRBD1 (6 bases). The CDR3 totals 13 residues. The V end was cut by 5 bases, the J end by 4 bases, with 11 bases between. The V gene's germline CDR1 is SNHLY and CDR2 FYNNEI.

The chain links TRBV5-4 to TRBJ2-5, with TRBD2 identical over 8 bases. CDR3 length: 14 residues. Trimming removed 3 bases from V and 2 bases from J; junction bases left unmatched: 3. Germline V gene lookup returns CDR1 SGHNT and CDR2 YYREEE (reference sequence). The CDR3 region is CASSSGTRQETQYF. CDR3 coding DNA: TGTGCCAGCAGCTCCGGGACTAGGCAAGAGACCCAGTACTTC.

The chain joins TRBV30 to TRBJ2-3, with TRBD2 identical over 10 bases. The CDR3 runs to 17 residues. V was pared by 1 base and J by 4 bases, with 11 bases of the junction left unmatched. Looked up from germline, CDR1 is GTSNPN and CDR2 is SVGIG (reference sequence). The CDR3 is CAWSGAGGPGVADTQYF. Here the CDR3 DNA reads TGTGCCTGGAGTGGAGCGGGAGGGCCGGGCGTTGCAGATACGCAGTATTTT.

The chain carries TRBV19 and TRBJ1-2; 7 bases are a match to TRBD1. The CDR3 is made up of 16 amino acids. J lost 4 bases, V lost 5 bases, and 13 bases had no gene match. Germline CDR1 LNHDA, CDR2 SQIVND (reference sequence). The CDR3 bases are TGTGCCAGTAGTTACCCCCCGGACAGGAGGGGCTATGGCTACACCTTC. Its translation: CASSYPPDRRGYGYTF.

In DNA, the CDR3 is TGTGCCAGCATGCAGGAGACCCAGTACTTC. Protein product: CASMQETQYF. The gene calls are TRBV6-5 and TRBJ2-5; no definite D call. The CDR3 has 10 amino acids. The germline V gene encodes CDR1 MNHEY and CDR2 SVGAGI. V was trimmed by 7 bases and J by 5 bases, leaving 5 bases between them.

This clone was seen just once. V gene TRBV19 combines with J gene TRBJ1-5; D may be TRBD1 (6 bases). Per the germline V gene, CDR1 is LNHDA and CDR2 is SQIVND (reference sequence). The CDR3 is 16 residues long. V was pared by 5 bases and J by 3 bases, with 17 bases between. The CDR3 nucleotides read TGTGCCAGTAGTTGGGGGGGGGCTGGGGCCAATCAGCCCCAGCATTTT. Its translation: CASSWGGAGANQPQHF. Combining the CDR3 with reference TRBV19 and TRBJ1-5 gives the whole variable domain DGGITQSPKYLFRKEGQNVTLSCEQNLNHDAMYWYRQDPGQGLRLIYYSQIVNDFQKGDIAEGYSVSREKKESFPLTVTSAQKNPTAFYLCASSWGGAGANQPQHFGDGTRLSIL.